This T cell receptor (beta chain) was recovered during a study of T cell responses to AZD1222 COVID-19 vaccine. The table came from immunoSEQ multiplex PCR; TCRdb's copy has only in-frame clones and leaves some out. The sample lists under 170,000 clones, 85% to 95% seen once, with roughly 1.3% in the top ten. The CDR3 runs to 13 residues. The germline V gene has CDR1 SGHNT and CDR2 YENEEA. Trimming took 5 bases from V and 8 from J, leaving 13 bases between them. The rearrangement uses TRBV11-3 and TRBJ2-1, with D uncertain. The source material was peripheral blood, sampled on day 0 of AZD1222 vaccination. The sequence came from an adult in good health. Here the CDR3 DNA reads TGTGCCAGCAGCCCGCCGGCGGTGGATGAGCAGTTCTTC. Amino acids: CASSPPAVDEQFF. Filled out from reference TRBV11-3 and TRBJ2-1, the complete variable domain reads EAGVVQSPRYKIIEKKQPVAFWCNPISGHNTLYWYLQNLGQGPELLIRYENEEAVDDSQLPKDRFSAERLKGVDSTLKIQPAELGDSAVYLCASSPPAVDEQFFGPGTRLTVL.